The rows below give T cell receptor beta chains drawn from one sample of a study of T-cell reconstitution after alpha-beta-depleted transplantation in children. From the PCR reads, TCRdb called clonotypes with MiXCR, one entry per CDR3 protein. Of approximately 650,000 distinct CDR3 sequences in the sample, about an eighth are singletons; the top ten hold 0.79%. The sequencing here drew on PBMCs, taken before TCRalphabeta/CD19-depleted stem cell transplant. These receptors originate from a girl aged 2-9 years with congenital amegakaryocytic thrombocytopenia, due to receive a stem cell transplant. Both conserved end residues are part of each CDR3.

J: TRBJ2-1; V: TRBV2; CDR3: CAGTSGRAGNEQFF
J: TRBJ1-1; V: TRBV5-1; CDR3: CASSPGFSTEAFF
J: TRBJ2-1; V: TRBV29-1; CDR3: CSVGATGGNEQFF
J: TRBJ1-1; V: TRBV5-1; CDR3: CASSQGGGFTEAFF
J: TRBJ2-1; V: TRBV5-1; CDR3: CASSLTQGESRSYGEQFF
J: TRBJ2-3; V: TRBV4-2; CDR3: CASSQDGLAGVEDTQYF
J: TRBJ2-1; V: TRBV10-2; CDR3: CASIPRGDKTYNEQFF
J: TRBJ2-1; V: TRBV20-1; CDR3: CSVKFQNEQFF
J: TRBJ2-5; V: TRBV12-3/TRBV12-4; CDR3: CASSLPLSGALGETQYF
J: TRBJ2-1; V: TRBV20-1; CDR3: CSAVLVPEQFF
J: TRBJ2-2; V: TRBV10-2; CDR3: CASNKGYDLRGELFF
J: TRBJ1-1; V: TRBV12-3/TRBV12-4; CDR3: CASSFGLLRTGWVGAEAFF
J: TRBJ1-1; V: TRBV7-9; CDR3: CASSPPGTGVNTEAFF
J: TRBJ2-2; V: TRBV7-9; CDR3: CASAYAGELFF
J: TRBJ2-1; V: TRBV20-1; CDR3: CSAIAGGPLDEQFF
J: TRBJ2-1; V: TRBV20-1; CDR3: CSATPRNSYNEQFF
J: TRBJ2-7; V: TRBV28; CDR3: CASSLGTSGRRYEQYF
J: TRBJ2-7; V: TRBV5-1; CDR3: CASSKSAPGAVSYEQYF
J: TRBJ1-5; V: TRBV15; CDR3: CATSRDPKRPQHF
J: TRBJ2-7; V: TRBV20-1; CDR3: CSAMISVLGEQYF
J: TRBJ1-5; V: TRBV5-6; CDR3: CASSLGTVSQPQHF
J: TRBJ2-5; V: TRBV7-7; CDR3: CASSLSPFQETQYF
J: TRBJ2-7; V: TRBV7-9; CDR3: CASSLSGKGYEQYF
J: TRBJ2-2; V: TRBV12-3/TRBV12-4; CDR3: CASSLSSGRTGELFF
J: TRBJ2-5; V: TRBV20-1; CDR3: CSARDGIRGTGETQYF
J: TRBJ1-1; V: TRBV14; CDR3: CASSRRPTGAGTEAFF